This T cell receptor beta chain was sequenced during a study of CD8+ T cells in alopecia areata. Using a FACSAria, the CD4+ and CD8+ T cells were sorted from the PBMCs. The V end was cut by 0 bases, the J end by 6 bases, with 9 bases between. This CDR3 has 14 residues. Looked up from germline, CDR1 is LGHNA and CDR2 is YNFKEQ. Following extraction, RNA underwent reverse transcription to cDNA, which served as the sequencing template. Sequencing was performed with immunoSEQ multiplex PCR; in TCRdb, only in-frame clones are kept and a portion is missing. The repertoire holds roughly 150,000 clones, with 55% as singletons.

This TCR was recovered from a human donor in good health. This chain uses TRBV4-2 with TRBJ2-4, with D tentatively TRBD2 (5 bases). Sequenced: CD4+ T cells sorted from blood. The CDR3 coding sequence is TGTGCCAGCAGCCAAGACTCGCGGGTAAACATTCAGTACTTC. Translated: CASSQDSRVNIQYF.